This TCR beta chain was identified in a study of post-analysis software for immune sequencing data. Study context: The study covered relapsing-remitting, secondary progressive and progressive-relapsing courses of multiple sclerosis.

The TCR beta cDNA libraries carried unique molecular identifiers. MiXCR, applied by TCRdb to the PCR reads, yields one record per CDR3 protein. The table records about 820,000 distinct CDR3 sequences, roughly 50% of them present only once. About this clonotype: Its specificity is not known.

Study observations and caveats: Strong same-batch co-clustering of samples appeared with F measure clustering. Significantly lower normalized Chao1 diversity was found in patients with multiple sclerosis relative to controls.

Sequences were obtained from blood. This receptor was identified in a girl between 10 and 17 years old with multiple sclerosis.

The CDR3 sequence is CASSPGSTGGHVAYTF. CDR3 DNA sequence: TGCGCCAGCAGCCCTGGCAGCACAGGGGGGCACGTAGCCTACACCTTC. This sequence joins TRBV5-1 and TRBJ1-2; 8 nucleotides match TRBD1. The germline gives CDR1 SGHRS, CDR2 YFSETQ. V lost 4 bases, J lost 10 bases, and 18 bases stayed unmatched. The CDR3 extends over 16 amino acids.